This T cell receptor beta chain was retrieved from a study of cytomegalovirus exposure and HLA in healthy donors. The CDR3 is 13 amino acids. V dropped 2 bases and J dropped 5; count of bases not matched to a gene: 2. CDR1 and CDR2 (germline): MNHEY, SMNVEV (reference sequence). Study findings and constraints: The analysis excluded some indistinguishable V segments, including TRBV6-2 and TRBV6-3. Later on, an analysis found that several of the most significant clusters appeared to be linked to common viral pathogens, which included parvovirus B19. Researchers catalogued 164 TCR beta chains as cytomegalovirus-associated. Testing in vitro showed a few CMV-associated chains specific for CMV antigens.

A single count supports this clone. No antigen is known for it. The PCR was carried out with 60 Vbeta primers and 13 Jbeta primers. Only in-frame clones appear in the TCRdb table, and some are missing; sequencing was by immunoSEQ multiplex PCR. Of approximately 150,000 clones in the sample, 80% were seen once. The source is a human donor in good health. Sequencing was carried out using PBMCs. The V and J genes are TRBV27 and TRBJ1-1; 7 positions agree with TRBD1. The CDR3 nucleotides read TGTGCCAGCAGTTTAGCAGGGGGGACTGAAGCTTTCTTT. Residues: CASSLAGGTEAFF.